The rows below give T cell receptor beta chains drawn from one sample of a study of cytomegalovirus exposure and HLA in healthy donors. Clones were read by immunoSEQ multiplex PCR, and TCRdb kept only the in-frame ones, dropping some. Among fewer than 250,000 clones listed, almost 80% were seen once. Source material: PBMCs. These TCRs come from a male donor in good health and CMV-seronegative. CDR3s include the opening cysteine and the closing phenylalanine or tryptophan. A D gene is named only where the DNA matches it firmly. Clone size, where shown, is once, few, many, or a class for clones that have expanded.

D gene	V gene	J gene	clone size	CDR3 protein	CDR3 DNA
TRBD1	TRBV28	TRBJ1-5	.	CASTRDRGYQPQHF	TGTGCCAGCACCAGAGACAGGGGTTATCAGCCCCAGCATTTT
.	TRBV18	TRBJ1-2	.	CASSPVTGPTDGYTF	TGTGCCAGCTCACCGGTTACAGGGCCTACGGATGGCTACACCTTC
TRBD1	TRBV30	TRBJ1-5	.	CAWSEGASQPQHF	TGTGCCTGGAGTGAGGGGGCGAGTCAGCCCCAGCATTTT
TRBD1	TRBV4-2	TRBJ2-7	.	CASSQGGTGGTYEQYF	TGTGCCAGCAGCCAAGGAGGGACAGGGGGTACGTACGAGCAGTACTTC
TRBD1	TRBV6-1	TRBJ2-3	.	CASSERNRGTDTQYF	TGTGCCAGCAGTGAAAGGAACAGGGGAACAGATACGCAGTATTTT
.	TRBV7-3	TRBJ2-3	.	CASSLNSYPTDTQYF	TGTGCCAGCAGCTTGAACTCATACCCCACAGATACGCAGTATTTT
TRBD2	TRBV7-7	TRBJ2-1	.	CASSLVAGGPNEQFF	TGTGCCAGCAGCTTAGTAGCGGGGGGGCCGAATGAGCAGTTCTTC
TRBD2	TRBV6-4	TRBJ2-1	.	CASSPTSGGAGSYNEQFF	TGTGCCAGCAGCCCCACTAGCGGGGGGGCCGGGTCCTACAATGAGCAGTTCTTC
TRBD2	TRBV4-3	TRBJ2-1	.	CASSQLLVPAGSRNEQFF	TGCGCCAGCAGCCAGCTGCTGGTCCCAGCGGGAAGTCGGAATGAGCAGTTCTTC
TRBD2	TRBV13	TRBJ2-4	few	CASRAGGMTGIQYF	TGTGCCAGCAGGGCGGGGGGGATGACGGGCATTCAGTACTTC
TRBD1	TRBV27	TRBJ1-4	.	CASSLRDRKGEKLFF	TGTGCCAGCAGTTTAAGGGACAGGAAAGGTGAAAAACTGTTTTTT
.	TRBV21-1	TRBJ1-1	once	CASSPGQGYTEAFF	TGTGCCAGCAGCCCGGGACAGGGGTACACTGAAGCTTTCTTT
.	TRBV19	TRBJ2-3	once	CASRRQSTDTQYF	TGTGCCAGTAGGAGACAAAGCACAGATACGCAGTATTTT
.	TRBV28	TRBJ1-6	.	CASSLRYDSGSPLHF	TGTGCCAGCAGTTTAAGGTACGACAGTGGATCACCCCTCCACTTT
.	TRBV27	TRBJ2-4	.	CASSLDRRIAKNIQYF	TGTGCCAGCAGTTTAGATAGAAGAATAGCCAAAAACATTCAGTACTTC
.	TRBV10-3	TRBJ2-3	.	CAISESNRADTQYF	TGTGCCATCAGTGAGTCAAACAGGGCAGATACGCAGTATTTT
TRBD1	TRBV5-6	TRBJ1-4	many	CASSPKDRSNEKLFF	TGTGCCAGCAGCCCAAAGGACAGGTCTAATGAAAAACTGTTTTTT
TRBD2	TRBV19	TRBJ2-6	.	CASGSGIGANVLTF	TGTGCCAGTGGTAGCGGGATCGGGGCCAACGTCCTGACTTTC
TRBD1	TRBV25-1	TRBJ2-7	.	CASSAAQGDYEQYF	TGTGCCAGCAGTGCAGCACAGGGGGACTACGAGCAGTACTTC
TRBD1	TRBV19	TRBJ1-2	.	CASSIFSRGQGYGYTF	TGTGCCAGTAGTATCTTTTCTCGGGGACAGGGCTATGGCTACACCTTC
TRBD1	TRBV19	TRBJ2-5	.	CASSIGDREGETQYF	TGTGCCAGTAGTATAGGGGACAGGGAGGGAGAGACCCAGTACTTC
.	TRBV6-5	TRBJ1-1	few	CASSYVEDLNTEAFF	TGTGCCAGCAGTTACGTGGAGGACTTGAACACTGAAGCTTTCTTT
.	TRBV4-2	TRBJ1-2	.	CASSQGTGINYGYTF	TGTGCCAGCAGCCAAGGGACGGGGATAAACTATGGCTACACCTTC
.	TRBV6-6	TRBJ1-3	once	CASSRAGIRNTIYF	TGTGCCAGCAGTCGTGCGGGGATCAGAAACACCATATATTTT
.	TRBV28	TRBJ1-4	.	CASSLPGTENEKLFF	TGTGCCAGCAGTTTACCCGGGACTGAGAATGAAAAACTGTTTTTT
.	TRBV15	TRBJ1-1	.	CATSNPPGRMNTEAFF	TGTGCCACCAGCAACCCCCCGGGTAGAATGAACACTGAAGCTTTCTTT
TRBD1	TRBV5-4	TRBJ2-7	.	CASSLADRGYEQYF	TGTGCCAGCAGCTTGGCCGACAGGGGCTACGAGCAGTACTTC
.	TRBV30	TRBJ2-3	.	CAWSVPSEESTDTQYF	TGTGCCTGGAGTGTACCATCGGAGGAAAGCACAGATACGCAGTATTTT
TRBD1	TRBV6-1	TRBJ1-2	.	CASSAWTGTFYTF	TGTGCCAGCAGTGCCTGGACAGGAACATTCTACACCTTC
TRBD2	TRBV14	TRBJ2-1	.	CASSQRSGRADEQFF	TGTGCCAGCAGCCAACGTAGCGGGAGGGCCGATGAGCAGTTCTTC
.	TRBV27	TRBJ1-2	.	CASRDTGSPNYGYTF	TGTGCCAGCAGGGATACAGGGTCTCCAAACTATGGCTACACCTTC
.	TRBV10-3	TRBJ1-1	once	CAISDPKNTGLSSEAFF	TGTGCCATCAGTGACCCGAAGAACACGGGACTCTCCTCTGAAGCTTTCTTT
.	TRBV27	TRBJ2-2	.	CASSPLVNTGELFF	TGTGCCAGCAGTCCGCTAGTGAACACCGGGGAGCTGTTTTTT
.	TRBV29-1	TRBJ2-2	.	CSVERGGTGELFF	TGCAGCGTTGAAAGGGGAGGCACCGGGGAGCTGTTTTTT
.	TRBV19	TRBJ1-5	.	CASSIPQGWNQPQHF	TGTGCCAGTAGTATCCCTCAGGGGTGGAATCAGCCCCAGCATTTT
.	TRBV20-1	TRBJ2-7	.	CSATLYEQYF	TGCAGTGCTACGTTGTACGAGCAGTACTTC
TRBD1	TRBV2	TRBJ1-2	once	CASSATGDYGYTF	TGTGCCAGCAGTGCGACAGGGGACTATGGCTACACCTTC
.	TRBV5-1	TRBJ1-1	.	CASSPSGIDTEAFF	TGCGCCAGCAGCCCTAGCGGGATTGATACTGAAGCTTTCTTT